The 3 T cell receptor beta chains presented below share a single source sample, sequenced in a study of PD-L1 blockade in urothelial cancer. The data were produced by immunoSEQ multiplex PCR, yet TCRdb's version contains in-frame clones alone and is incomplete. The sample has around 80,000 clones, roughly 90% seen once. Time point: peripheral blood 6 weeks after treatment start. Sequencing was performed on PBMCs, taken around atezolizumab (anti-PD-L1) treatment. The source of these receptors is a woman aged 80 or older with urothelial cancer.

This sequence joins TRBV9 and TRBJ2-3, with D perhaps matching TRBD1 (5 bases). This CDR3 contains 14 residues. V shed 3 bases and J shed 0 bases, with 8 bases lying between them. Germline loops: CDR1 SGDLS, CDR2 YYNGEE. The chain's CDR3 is CASSGTSSTDTQYF. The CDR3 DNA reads TGTGCCAGCAGCGGGACATCTAGCACAGATACGCAGTATTTT.

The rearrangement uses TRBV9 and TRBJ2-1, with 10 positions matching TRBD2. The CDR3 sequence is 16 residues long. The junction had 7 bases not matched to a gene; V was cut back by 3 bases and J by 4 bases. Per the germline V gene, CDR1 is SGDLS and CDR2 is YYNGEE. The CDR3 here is CASSALGLAVYNEQFF. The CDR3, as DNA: TGTGCCAGCAGCGCCCTAGGACTAGCGGTGTACAATGAGCAGTTCTTC.

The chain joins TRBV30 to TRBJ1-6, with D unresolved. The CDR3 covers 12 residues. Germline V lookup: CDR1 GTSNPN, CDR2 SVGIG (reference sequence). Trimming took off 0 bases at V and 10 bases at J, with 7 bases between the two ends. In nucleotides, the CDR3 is TGTGCCTGGAGTGTACACCCATCACCCCTCCACTTT. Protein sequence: CAWSVHPSPLHF.